These 27 T cell receptor beta chains were all obtained from the same sample, sequenced in a study of T cell responses to AZD1222 COVID-19 vaccine. The protocol was immunoSEQ multiplex PCR, while the TCRdb copy is restricted to in-frame clones and leaves out a portion. Its table lists about 140,000 clones. The sequencing input was peripheral blood. The receptors shown here come from an adult in good health.

The chain employs TRBV20-1 and TRBJ1-3; no reliable D call. The CDR3 spans 13 residues. V was trimmed by 3 bases and J by 4 bases, leaving 10 bases between them. CDR1 and CDR2 (germline): DFQATT, SNEGSKA (reference sequence). The CDR3: CSASTADGNTIYF. The CDR3 DNA follows: TGCAGTGCTAGTACAGCCGACGGAAACACCATATATTTT.

V is TRBV5-4 and J is TRBJ2-5, with TRBD2 identical over 16 bases. V lost 4 bases, J lost 2 bases, and 5 bases stayed unmatched. The CDR3 covers 17 residues. The germline gives CDR1 SGHNT, CDR2 YYREEE (reference sequence). Written as DNA, the CDR3 is TGTGCCAGCAGCCCGGGACTAGCGGGGGGGCGGCAAGAGACCCAGTACTTC. Amino acid sequence: CASSPGLAGGRQETQYF.

The chain recombines TRBV18 with TRBJ1-1; D is uncertain. The germline CDR1 and CDR2 sequences are KGHSH and LQKENI. The CDR3 consists of 12 residues. Trimming removed 4 bases from V and 2 bases from J, with 5 bases in between. The CDR3 DNA reads TGTGCCAGCTCACTGTTCAACACTGAAGCTTTCTTT. Protein sequence: CASSLFNTEAFF.

The chain combines TRBV30 with TRBJ2-6; TRBD1 aligns across 8 bases. V trimming: 5 bases; J trimming: 4 bases; junction bases outside the gene matches: 10. The CDR3 extends over 16 amino acids. Germline V gives CDR1 GTSNPN, CDR2 SVGIG (reference sequence). The CDR3 region is CAWETGAVAGANVLTF. The DNA for the CDR3 is TGTGCCTGGGAGACAGGGGCCGTCGCCGGGGCCAACGTCCTGACTTTC.

The V call is TRBV7-8, the J call TRBJ1-2; 10 bases are a match to TRBD1. J was trimmed by 7 bases and V by 6 bases; bases with no gene match: 11. The CDR3 spans 15 residues. Germline loops: CDR1 SGHVS, CDR2 FQNEAQ. CDR3 amino acids: CASRQPGTGAFGYTF. The CDR3, as DNA: TGTGCCAGCAGGCAACCGGGGACAGGGGCCTTTGGCTACACCTTC.

The CDR3, as DNA: TGTGCCAGCAGCACCGCCTATCGACGGAAGAACACCGGGGAGCTGTTTTTT. This sequence encodes CASSTAYRRKNTGELFF. The chain is built from TRBV7-2 and TRBJ2-2; no firm D call. The germline gives CDR1 SGHTA, CDR2 FQGNSA. The CDR3 loop spans 17 amino acids. Trimming removed 5 bases from V and 1 base from J, with 17 bases in between.

The chain is built from TRBV5-6 and TRBJ1-1; 11 nucleotides match TRBD1. Germline loops: CDR1 SGHDT, CDR2 YYEEEE. Trimming at V came to 1 base and at J to 4 bases, leaving 3 bases not matched to a gene. This CDR3 region has 15 residues. This CDR3 is CASSLKGTGGTEAFF. The DNA of the CDR3 is TGTGCCAGCAGCTTGAAGGGGACAGGGGGCACTGAAGCTTTCTTT.

This chain links TRBV11-2 with TRBJ1-1, with a weak D call TRBD1 (6 bases). V lost 5 bases, J lost 1 base, and 14 bases lay in between. Germline values: CDR1 SGHAT, CDR2 FQNNGV. This CDR3 is built from 15 residues. This CDR3 is CASSPLGGQNTEAFF. In DNA, the CDR3 is TGTGCCAGCAGCCCATTGGGGGGGCAGAACACTGAAGCTTTCTTT.

This chain uses TRBV9 with TRBJ1-1; D is unresolved. With 0 bases removed from V and 1 base from J, the gap between germline ends came to 4 bases. CDR3 length: 13 amino acids. Germline V gene lookup returns CDR1 SGDLS and CDR2 YYNGEE. Here the CDR3 DNA reads TGTGCCAGCAGCGTAGAGGGGAACACTGAAGCTTTCTTT. Translating gives CASSVEGNTEAFF.

The gene calls are TRBV7-3 and TRBJ2-3; 7 bases line up with TRBD1. Germline V lookup: CDR1 SGHTA, CDR2 FQGTGA. J was trimmed by 5 bases and V by 5 bases; bases with no gene match: 13. The CDR3 sequence is 16 residues long. CDR3 protein: CASSPGVDRTLDTQYF. CDR3 nucleotide sequence: TGTGCCAGCAGCCCTGGGGTGGACAGGACCCTAGATACGCAGTATTTT.

V gene TRBV28 combines with J gene TRBJ2-1, with a tentative D call TRBD2 (5 bases). The CDR3 contains 15 residues. V was shortened by 8 bases and J by 2 bases, with 16 bases between the two germline ends. Germline V gives CDR1 MDHEN, CDR2 SYDVKM. The CDR3 DNA is TGTGCCAGCGGCTCCCGAGGGCCCACCTACAATGAGCAGTTCTTC. It encodes CASGSRGPTYNEQFF.

The chain carries TRBV28 and TRBJ1-2, with 7 nucleotides matching TRBD1. Germline-derived CDR1 and CDR2 are MDHEN and SYDVKM. The V gene end was trimmed by 5 bases and the J gene end by 3 bases; junction bases not matched to a gene: 3. This CDR3 contains 13 residues. CDR3 in DNA: TGTGCCAGCAGTCCGGGGACAGACTATGGCTACACCTTC. It codes for CASSPGTDYGYTF.

The genes are TRBV3-1 (or the pseudogene TRBV3-2) and TRBJ1-1; tentatively, D is TRBD1 (5 bases). The V gene's germline CDR1 is LGHDT and CDR2 YNNKEL (reference sequence). This CDR3 region has 14 residues. V lost 4 bases, J lost 2 bases, and 11 bases lay in between. The CDR3 region has the DNA TGTGCCAGCAGCCCCACTCAGGGTAACACTGAAGCTTTCTTT. Translated: CASSPTQGNTEAFF.

The CDR3 spells CASSYQTGSLGNTEAFF. The CDR3 nucleotides read TGTGCCAGCAGCTACCAGACAGGGTCATTGGGGAACACTGAAGCTTTCTTT. V is TRBV7-8 and J is TRBJ1-1, with TRBD1 matching over 7 bases. This CDR3 is 17 amino acids long. CDR1 SGHVS and CDR2 FQNEAQ come from the germline V gene. The junction had 12 bases not matched to a gene; V was cut back by 4 bases and J by 1 base.

This sequence joins TRBV6-5 and TRBJ1-3; 9 bases match TRBD1. Germline values: CDR1 MNHEY, CDR2 SVGAGI. The CDR3 is made up of 15 amino acids. With 6 bases clipped from V and 7 bases from J, the junction kept 10 bases outside the gene matches. The CDR3 here is CASRADRGNWNTIYF. Here the CDR3 DNA reads TGTGCCAGCAGGGCGGACAGGGGAAATTGGAACACCATATATTTT.

The chain links TRBV25-1 to TRBJ1-2, with 11 bases matching TRBD1. Germline V lookup: CDR1 MGHDK, CDR2 SYGVNS. V gave up 4 bases and J gave up 4 bases; unmatched junction bases: 8. This CDR3 has 16 amino acids. CDR3 nucleotide sequence: TGTGCCAGCAGTGCCCGCACCGGGACAGGGGGCTATGGCTACACCTTC. This codes for CASSARTGTGGYGYTF.

The rearrangement uses TRBV11-3 and TRBJ1-1; TRBD1 agrees at 9 bases. V lost 5 bases to trimming and J lost 6 bases; unmatched junction nucleotides: 7. CDR3 size: 14 residues. CDR1 and CDR2 from the germline V gene are SGHNT and YENEEA. The CDR3 sequence: CASSLPGQGAEAFF. CDR3 DNA: TGTGCCAGCAGCCTCCCGGGACAGGGCGCTGAAGCTTTCTTT.

The chain is built from TRBV30 and TRBJ1-3; D is unclear. CDR1 and CDR2 (germline): GTSNPN, SVGIG (reference sequence). V dropped 2 bases and J dropped 4 bases, with 6 bases sitting between them. This CDR3 is built from 12 residues. The CDR3 reads CAWSLEGNTIYF. CDR3 bases: TGTGCCTGGAGTTTGGAGGGAAACACCATATATTTT. The variable domain in full, with the rest retrieved from reference TRBV30 and TRBJ1-3, is SQTIHQWPATLVQPVGSPLSLECTVEGTSNPNLYWYRQAAGRGLQLLFYSVGIGQISSEVPQNLSASRPQDRQFILSSKKLLLSDSGFYLCAWSLEGNTIYFGEGSWLTVV.

The V and J genes are TRBV5-6 and TRBJ1-1; a possible D gene is TRBD1 (6 bases). Germline V gene lookup returns CDR1 SGHDT and CDR2 YYEEEE. The CDR3 has 14 amino acids. Trimming cost V 3 bases and J 1 base, with 10 bases left between them. The CDR3 bases are TGTGCCAGCAGCTCGCTGACAGGGAACACTGAAGCTTTCTTT. Protein: CASSSLTGNTEAFF.

The CDR3 DNA follows: TGTGCCAGCAGCGTCCAGGGCACTGGGGCCAACGTCCTGACTTTC. Translated: CASSVQGTGANVLTF. This chain connects TRBV9 to TRBJ2-6, with D perhaps TRBD1 (5 bases). The V end was cut by 2 bases, the J end by 2 bases, with 8 bases between. The CDR3 is 15 residues long. Germline CDR1 reads SGDLS; CDR2 reads YYNGEE.

The V gene is TRBV3-1 (or the pseudogene TRBV3-2), the J gene TRBJ2-7, with 8 bases fitting TRBD1. The junction had 15 bases not matched to a gene; V was cut back by 2 bases and J by 9 bases. The CDR3 runs 16 residues. Germline CDR1 reads LGHDT; CDR2 reads YNNKEL (reference sequence). CDR3: CASSQLDRGLGMVQYF. The CDR3, as DNA: TGTGCCAGCAGCCAACTCGACAGGGGCTTAGGCATGGTGCAGTACTTC.

The gene calls are TRBV27 and TRBJ1-1; D remains ambiguous. The V end was cut by 6 bases, the J end by 7 bases, with 21 bases between. The CDR3 extends over 15 amino acids. Germline V gives CDR1 MNHEY, CDR2 SMNVEV (reference sequence). In DNA, the CDR3 is TGTGCCAGCAGACGCCAGAATAAACGGTGGAGTGAAGCTTTCTTT. Its translation: CASRRQNKRWSEAFF.

The rearrangement joins TRBV11-2 to TRBJ1-1, with no clear D. V was cut by 5 bases and J by 4 bases, with 14 bases left in between. Germline assignment: CDR1 SGHAT and CDR2 FQNNGV. This CDR3 has 14 amino acids. Written as DNA, the CDR3 is TGTGCCAGCAGCCCATTCCTTGGCGGCACTGAAGCTTTCTTT. Encoded protein: CASSPFLGGTEAFF.

The chain carries TRBV7-2 and TRBJ2-1; TRBD2 aligns across 10 bases. Germline CDR1 reads SGHTA; CDR2 reads FQGNSA. This CDR3 is 17 amino acids long. With V trimmed by 2 bases and J by 6 bases, 10 bases remained unmatched. The CDR3 DNA reads TGTGCCAGCAGCTTACTGAGAGCGGGGGGGCCACTCAATGAGCAGTTCTTC. The encoded protein is CASSLLRAGGPLNEQFF.

The chain has TRBV11-3 and TRBJ1-4; no clear D. Germline V gene data show CDR1 as SGHNT and CDR2 as YENEEA. The CDR3 is 13 amino acids. V lost 3 bases and J lost 8, with 10 bases in between. CDR3 in DNA: TGTGCCAGCAGCTTGGACGTGGAGGAAAAACTGTTTTTT. Residues: CASSLDVEEKLFF.

This sequence joins TRBV27 and TRBJ1-6, with no clear D. Germline lookup yields CDR1 MNHEY and CDR2 SMNVEV (reference sequence). Deletions cut 3 bases from V and 3 bases from J, with 9 bases between. CDR3 length equals 15 residues. As DNA, the CDR3 is TGTGCCAGCAGTTTGGAGGGTCACTATAATTCACCCCTCCACTTT. Its protein is CASSLEGHYNSPLHF.

V gene TRBV6-1 combines with J gene TRBJ1-3; D uncertain. With 3 bases removed from V and 0 bases from J, the gap between germline ends came to 15 bases. The germline CDR1 and CDR2 sequences are MNHNS and SASEGT. This CDR3 is 17 amino acids long. The CDR3 nucleotides are TGTGCCAGCAGTGAGAGAGTCCAACAGTTCTCTGGAAACACCATATATTTT. It codes for CASSERVQQFSGNTIYF.